This T cell receptor beta chain was retrieved from a study of OX40 agonist ivuxolimab in advanced cancers. Study details: Ivuxolimab, an agonistic anti-OX40 (CD134) antibody, was given to patients.

Findings and caveats of the study: Low normalized T-cell clonal expansion was additionally recorded for some nonresponders.

Clones were read by immunoSEQ multiplex PCR, and TCRdb kept only the in-frame ones, dropping some. The table shows more than 20,000 clones, with roughly 88% occurring only once. Per germline, CDR1 SGHTA and CDR2 FQGTGA. Between the trimmed V and J ends, which lost 2 bases and 1 base, there was a span of 12 bases. The CDR3 covers 16 residues. With respect to this clone: The antigen is undetermined.

This specimen consisted of CD4+ or CD8+ T cells sorted from blood, obtained in a trial of the OX40 agonist ivuxolimab. The clonotype comes from an adult with an advanced solid tumor such as melanoma, head and neck, liver or kidney cancer. This sequence joins TRBV7-3 and TRBJ2-1, with a tentative D call TRBD1 (7 bases). In DNA, the CDR3 is TGTGCCAGCAGCTTAGGGGGGACAGCGTCCTACAATGAGCAGTTCTTC. Its translation is CASSLGGTASYNEQFF.